This record covers a single T cell receptor (beta chain). Distinct nucleotide sequences in the sample also encode this CDR3. TCRdb keeps only in-frame clones here, not all; method: immunoSEQ multiplex PCR. This table holds some 2.3 million clones, roughly 93% found once. This CDR3 has 12 amino acids. Germline V CDR1 and CDR2: MNHNY, SVGAGI (reference sequence). Trimming cost V 2 bases and J 4 bases, with 3 bases left between them. The data originate from a study of shared clonotypes between healthy human individuals. This TCR came from a man in his late teens or twenties in good health. Some clones in this sample may be carry-over from other donors' samples. The sample consisted of naive CD4+ T cells from PBMCs. Subset of the sample: CD45RA+ positively selected. The chain links TRBV6-6 to TRBJ1-5, with D hard to call. The CDR3 DNA sequence: TGTGCCAGCAGTTACGCTAATCAGCCCCAGCATTTT. Its translation: CASSYANQPQHF.